This T cell receptor beta chain stems from a study of graft-versus-host responses after intestinal transplantation. Points from the study as a whole: Recipient-marrow GvH clones were detected, some having first appeared in ileum or blood. Graft-donor T cell macrochimerism coincided with high graft-versus-host to host-versus-graft clonal ratios in allografts. Association was observed between peak circulating GvH clone levels and early post-transplant HvG declines.

On this clone: Its antigen is undetermined.

Assay: immunoSEQ multiplex PCR; the TCRdb copy retains only in-frame clones and omits some. Here the sample spans over 20,000 clones, 89% being singletons. The receptor's source is a human patient who received an intestinal transplant, so some T cells may come from the graft donor. The sequencing used PBMCs, collected more than 62 days after intestinal transplantation.

The CDR3 loop reads CASSIGEGFPSGELFF. In DNA form, the CDR3 reads TGTGCCAGTAGTATTGGCGAGGGGTTTCCGTCCGGGGAGCTGTTTTTT. V and J are TRBV19 and TRBJ2-2; perhaps D is TRBD1 or TRBD2 (5 bases each). V lost 3 bases and J lost 6, with 17 bases in between. CDR3 length: 16 residues. The germline V gene has CDR1 LNHDA and CDR2 SQIVND (reference sequence). Full variable domain (missing parts from reference TRBV19 and TRBJ2-2): DGGITQSPKYLFRKEGQNVTLSCEQNLNHDAMYWYRQDPGQGLRLIYYSQIVNDFQKGDIAEGYSVSREKKESFPLTVTSAQKNPTAFYLCASSIGEGFPSGELFFGEGSRLTVL.